The 25 T cell receptor beta chains below were found in one sample sequenced in a study of monozygotic twins with cystic fibrosis. Profiled with immunoSEQ multiplex PCR; TCRdb holds only in-frame clones, not every one. The table has around 34,000 clones, approximately 70% seen once. The specimen was blood. These receptor sequences come from a girl aged 10 to 17 with cystic fibrosis.

V gene TRBV21-1 combines with J gene TRBJ1-2; the listed D gene, TRBD1, was not tested against the DNA. TRBV21-1 corresponds to a pseudogene. This CDR3 contains 14 residues. CDR3 nucleotide sequence: TGTGCCAGCAGCAAAAGGGGAAGGTTCTATGGCTACACCTTC. Its translation is CASSKRGRFYGYTF.

The sample holds a few counts of this clone. The V call is TRBV19, the J call TRBJ1-1; D ambiguous. The CDR3 has 13 amino acids. Germline lookup yields CDR1 LNHDA and CDR2 SQIVND (reference sequence). V lost 7 bases to trimming and J lost 6 bases, with 15 bases between them. CDR3 loop: CASKSKWQPEAFF. DNA for the CDR3: TGTGCCAGTAAGTCGAAATGGCAGCCTGAAGCTTTCTTT.

The chain recombines TRBV27 with TRBJ2-1, with D possibly being TRBD1 or TRBD2 (6 bases each). There are 16 residues in the CDR3. The V end was cut by 0 bases, the J end by 3 bases, with 12 bases between. CDR1 MNHEY and CDR2 SMNVEV come from the germline V gene (reference sequence). CDR3 sequence (DNA): TGTGCCAGCAGTTTATCAACGGGGGCGAACTACAATGAGCAGTTCTTC. Translating gives CASSLSTGANYNEQFF.

This chain joins TRBV9 and TRBJ2-5; D is possibly TRBD1 (5 bases). The length of the CDR3 is 15 residues. Between the trimmed V and J ends, which lost 0 bases and 0 bases, there was a span of 9 bases. The germline CDR1 and CDR2 sequences are SGDLS and YYNGEE. The chain's CDR3 is CASSVGDRDQETQYF. The DNA of the CDR3 is TGTGCCAGCAGCGTAGGCGACAGAGACCAAGAGACCCAGTACTTC.

The chain recombines TRBV30 with TRBJ2-2, with 9 bases identical to TRBD1. Germline values: CDR1 GTSNPN, CDR2 SVGIG (reference sequence). CDR3 size: 13 residues. J was trimmed by 3 bases and V by 5 bases; bases with no gene match: 1. As DNA, the CDR3 is TGTGCCTGGGGGACAGGGTACACCGGGGAGCTGTTTTTT. Its translation is CAWGTGYTGELFF.

The chain has TRBV19 and TRBJ2-1; possible D gene TRBD2, 6 bases. CDR1 is LNHDA, CDR2 SQIVND, per germline (reference sequence). Trimming removed 0 bases from V and 0 bases from J, with 12 bases in between. The CDR3 runs to 17 residues. This chain's CDR3 is CASSIEGGTYSYNEQFF. The CDR3 DNA is TGTGCCAGTAGTATAGAAGGCGGGACCTACTCCTACAATGAGCAGTTCTTC.

This clone was counted a few times. This chain connects TRBV11-2 to TRBJ1-2; weak D call: TRBD1 (6 bases). The ends were cut back, 5 bases at V and 4 bases at J, with 11 bases in the middle. The CDR3 is made up of 13 amino acids. CDR1 SGHAT and CDR2 FQNNGV come from the germline V gene. Here the CDR3 DNA reads TGTGCCAGCAGCCCAGACAGGACCTATGGCTACACCTTC. It specifies CASSPDRTYGYTF.

The chain has TRBV27 and TRBJ1-2; no clear D. The CDR3 contains 15 residues. From germline, CDR1 is MNHEY and CDR2 SMNVEV (reference sequence). Trimming took 6 bases from V and 4 from J, leaving 18 bases between them. The CDR3 nucleotides read TGTGCCAGCAGCTGGAGGACCGGTCCCCGCTATGGCTACACCTTC. As protein: CASSWRTGPRYGYTF.

The V gene is TRBV7-2, the J gene TRBJ1-2, with a tentative D call TRBD1 (5 bases). In germline, CDR1 is SGHTA, CDR2 FQGNSA. The length of the CDR3 is 14 residues. Between the trimmed V and J ends, which lost 8 bases and 10 bases, there was a span of 23 bases. The CDR3 nucleotides are TGTGCCAGCCACAGGATCAGTTGGCAGGTTTTCTACACCTTC. Its translation is CASHRISWQVFYTF.

The chain links TRBV4-1 to TRBJ1-4; D is uncertain. The length of the CDR3 is 16 residues. Per germline, CDR1 MGHRA and CDR2 YSYEKL. Between the trimmed V and J ends, which lost 1 base and 7 bases, there was a span of 16 bases. CDR3 sequence: CASSQGGTWVVEKLFF. The CDR3 region has the DNA TGCGCCAGCAGCCAAGGCGGCACGTGGGTTGTTGAAAAACTGTTTTTT.

The chain has TRBV5-1 and TRBJ2-3; the match to TRBD2 covers 13 bases. V lost 3 bases and J lost 6; bases outside the gene matches: 7. Germline-derived CDR1 and CDR2 are SGHRS and YFSETQ. The CDR3 loop spans 16 amino acids. The CDR3 reads CASSYEPGLAGDTQYF. CDR3 nucleotides: TGCGCCAGCAGCTACGAACCGGGACTAGCGGGGGATACGCAGTATTTT.

The chain carries TRBV4-2 and TRBJ1-2; 7 positions match TRBD1. The V and J ends lost 1 base and 3 bases, in that order; junction bases with no gene match: 20. The CDR3 length is 20 residues. CDR1 LGHNA and CDR2 YNFKEQ come from the germline V gene. CDR3 in DNA: TGTGCCAGCAGCCAAGTCGCGCCGATTAGGGGGCTGGATGTTGACTATGGCTACACCTTC. It encodes CASSQVAPIRGLDVDYGYTF.

The CDR3: CASSLAHRTNYGYTF. In DNA, the CDR3 is TGTGCCAGCAGCTTAGCGCACAGGACTAACTATGGCTACACCTTC. V is TRBV7-2 and J is TRBJ1-2, with D perhaps matching TRBD1 (5 bases). Germline CDR1 is SGHTA and CDR2 is FQGNSA. This CDR3 comprises 15 residues. V dropped 0 bases and J dropped 0 bases, with 8 bases sitting between them.

The chain uses TRBV27 and TRBJ1-1; TRBD1 agrees at 7 bases. The CDR3 extends over 19 amino acids. Per the germline V gene, CDR1 is MNHEY and CDR2 is SMNVEV (reference sequence). Trimming cost V 7 bases and J 0 bases; bases outside gene matches: 20. DNA for the CDR3: TGTGCCAGCACCTCTTCAGCAGAAGGGGGCATCGGGATGAACACTGAAGCTTTCTTT. Encoded protein: CASTSSAEGGIGMNTEAFF.

The chain is built from TRBV5-1 and TRBJ2-1; 8 bases line up with TRBD2. J was trimmed by 2 bases and V by 2 bases; bases with no gene match: 3. CDR1 is SGHRS and CDR2 is YFSETQ in the germline V gene. CDR3 length: 15 residues. CDR3 residues: CASSFSGSPYNEQFF. CDR3 nucleotides: TGCGCCAGCAGCTTCAGCGGGAGCCCCTACAATGAGCAGTTCTTC.

This clone was seen once. The chain has TRBV19 and TRBJ2-1; 9 bases are a match to TRBD2. There are 15 residues in the CDR3. Germline V gives CDR1 LNHDA, CDR2 SQIVND (reference sequence). Trimming cost V 5 bases and J 7 bases; bases outside gene matches: 9. The DNA of the CDR3 is TGTGCCAGTAGTGCCCCGGGACTAGCCGAAAATGAGCAGTTCTTC. Residues: CASSAPGLAENEQFF.

This chain uses TRBV2 with TRBJ1-2; maybe TRBD1 (6 bases). Trimming cost V 5 bases and J 3 bases, with 13 bases left between them. Germline-derived CDR1 and CDR2 are SNHLY and FYNNEI. CDR3 size: 14 residues. Here the CDR3 DNA reads TGTGCCAGCAGTCAGGACAGAGCTTACTATGGCTACACCTTC. Translating it yields CASSQDRAYYGYTF. Full variable domain (rest looked up from reference TRBV2 and TRBJ1-2): EPEVTQTPSHQVTQMGQEVILRCVPISNHLYFYWYRQILGQKVEFLVSFYNNEISEKSEIFDDQFSVERPDGSNFTLKIRSTKLEDSAMYFCASSQDRAYYGYTFGSGTRLTVV.

V and J are TRBV4-2 and TRBJ2-2; D not resolved. CDR1 and CDR2 (germline): LGHNA, YNFKEQ. The CDR3 has 14 residues. V dropped 2 bases and J dropped 2 bases, with 6 bases sitting between them. The CDR3 here is CASSQWDNTGELFF. DNA of the CDR3: TGTGCCAGCAGCCAATGGGATAACACCGGGGAGCTGTTTTTT.

The chain employs TRBV9 and TRBJ1-1, with D perhaps matching TRBD1 (5 bases). Germline V gene sequence: CDR1 SGDLS, CDR2 YYNGEE. CDR3 length: 16 amino acids. V was pared by 0 bases and J by 4 bases, with 16 bases between. Here the CDR3 reads CASSVAGSGLGTEAFF. In DNA form, the CDR3 reads TGTGCCAGCAGCGTAGCGGGTTCAGGGCTCGGCACTGAAGCTTTCTTT.

The chain links TRBV5-1 to TRBJ2-7; TRBD2 might be the D (6 bases). Germline lookup yields CDR1 SGHRS and CDR2 YFSETQ. The CDR3 loop spans 16 amino acids. With 4 bases removed from V and 2 bases from J, the gap between germline ends came to 19 bases. CDR3: CASSPYYSGEAYEQYF. CDR3 DNA sequence: TGCGCCAGCAGCCCCTATTATAGCGGTGAAGCCTACGAGCAGTACTTC.

The sample holds a few counts of this clone. The J gene is TRBJ1-2, the V gene TRBV7-9, with TRBD1 as a possible D gene (6 bases). Germline CDR1 reads SEHNR; CDR2 reads FQNEAQ (reference sequence). V was shortened by 5 bases and J by 4 bases, with 8 bases between the two germline ends. The CDR3 extends over 12 amino acids. The CDR3 protein is CASSRDIYGYTF. The DNA of the CDR3 is TGTGCCAGCAGCCGGGACATCTATGGCTACACCTTC.

CDR3 bases: TGCAGCGTTGCGGGGCGAGCGGGCTATGGCTACACCTTC. Residues: CSVAGRAGYGYTF. The chain employs TRBV29-1 and TRBJ1-2, with a weak D call TRBD1 (5 bases). The CDR3 extends over 13 amino acids. Trimming took off 4 bases at V and 4 bases at J, with 13 bases between the two ends. From germline, CDR1 is SQVTM and CDR2 ANQGSEA.

This clone turned up a few times. This chain joins TRBV5-1 and TRBJ2-4; 10 bases align to TRBD1. With V trimmed by 2 bases and J by 6 bases, 8 bases remained unmatched. The CDR3 loop spans 16 amino acids. Looked up from germline, CDR1 is SGHRS and CDR2 is YFSETQ. CDR3 bases: TGCGCCAGCAGCTTCGGCGACAGGGGGCTGGGAAACATTCAGTACTTC. Translation: CASSFGDRGLGNIQYF. The full variable domain, in which reference TRBV5-1 and TRBJ2-4 provide the parts outside the CDR3, is KAGVTQTPRYLIKTRGQQVTLSCSPISGHRSVSWYQQTPGQGLQFLFEYFSETQRNKGNFPGRFSGRQFSNSRSEMNVSTLELGDSALYLCASSFGDRGLGNIQYFGAGTRLSVL.

V is TRBV5-1 and J is TRBJ2-1; 7 bases align to TRBD1. The J segment lost 6 bases and the V segment lost 10 bases, leaving 10 bases of the junction unmatched. There are 13 residues in the CDR3. Germline loops: CDR1 SGHRS, CDR2 YFSETQ. In DNA, the CDR3 is TGCGCCTCCGAAGGACAGGAAGCCAATGAGCAGTTCTTC. Amino acid sequence: CASEGQEANEQFF.

This sequence joins TRBV4-3 and TRBJ2-1; TRBD2 matches 8 bases. CDR1 is LGHNA, CDR2 YSLEER, per germline. With 6 bases clipped from V and 2 bases from J, the junction kept 6 bases outside the gene matches. CDR3 size: 15 residues. This chain's CDR3 is CASSPGTRTYNEQFF. The DNA for the CDR3 is TGCGCCAGCAGTCCGGGGACTAGAACCTACAATGAGCAGTTCTTC.